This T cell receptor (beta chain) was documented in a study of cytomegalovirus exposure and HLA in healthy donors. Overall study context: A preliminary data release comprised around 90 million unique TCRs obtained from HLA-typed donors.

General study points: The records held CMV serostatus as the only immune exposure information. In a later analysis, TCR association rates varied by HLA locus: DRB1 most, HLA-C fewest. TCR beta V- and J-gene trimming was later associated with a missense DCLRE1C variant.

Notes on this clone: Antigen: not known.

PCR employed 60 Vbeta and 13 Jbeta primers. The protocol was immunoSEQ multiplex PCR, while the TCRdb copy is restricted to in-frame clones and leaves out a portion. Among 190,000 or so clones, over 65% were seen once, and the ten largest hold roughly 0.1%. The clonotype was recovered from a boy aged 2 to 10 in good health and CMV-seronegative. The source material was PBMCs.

The CDR3 DNA sequence: TGTGCCAGCAGCTTAGTGGAGCGAAACATTCAGTACTTC. Its protein is CASSLVERNIQYF. The V call is TRBV7-9, the J call TRBJ2-4; D gene ambiguous. Deletions cut 1 base from V and 6 bases from J, with 7 bases between. CDR1 is SEHNR and CDR2 is FQNEAQ in the germline V gene (reference sequence). This CDR3 is built from 13 residues.